This T cell receptor beta chain was identified in a study of T cell changes during pregnancy in multiple sclerosis. V was pared by 3 bases and J by 8 bases, with 3 bases of the junction left unmatched. This CDR3 has 15 residues. The germline V gene has CDR1 SGHTA and CDR2 FQGNSA. The repertoire was sequenced with immunoSEQ multiplex PCR; TCRdb's copy has only in-frame clones and lacks some. The sample carries some 46,000 clones, 80% to 95% recorded once. Material: peripheral blood. The V call is TRBV7-2, the J call TRBJ2-1, with 14 bases identical to TRBD2. This TCR was recovered from a female donor with multiple sclerosis, enrolled in a pregnancy study. In nucleotides, the CDR3 is TGTGCCAGCAGCTTGGGACTAGCGGGAGATGATGAGCAGTTCTTC. Translated, it gives CASSLGLAGDDEQFF.